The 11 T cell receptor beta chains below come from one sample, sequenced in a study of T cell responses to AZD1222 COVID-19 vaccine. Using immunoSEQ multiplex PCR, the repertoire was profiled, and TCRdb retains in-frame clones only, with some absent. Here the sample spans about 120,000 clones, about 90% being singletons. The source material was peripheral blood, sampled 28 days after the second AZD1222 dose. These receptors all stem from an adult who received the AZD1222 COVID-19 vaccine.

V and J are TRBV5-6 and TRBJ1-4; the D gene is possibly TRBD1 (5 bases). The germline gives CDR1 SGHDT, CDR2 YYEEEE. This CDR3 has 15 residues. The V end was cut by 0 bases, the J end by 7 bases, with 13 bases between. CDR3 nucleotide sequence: TGTGCCAGCAGCTTGGATTCCAAGGGACCTGAAAAACTGTTTTTT. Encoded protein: CASSLDSKGPEKLFF.

The DNA of the CDR3 is TGTGCCAGCATACTAACCGGGACACCGTATCAGCCCCAGCATTTT. Translating it yields CASILTGTPYQPQHF. The gene calls are TRBV6-5 and TRBJ1-5, with D maybe TRBD1 (6 bases). From germline, CDR1 is MNHEY and CDR2 SVGAGI. V was trimmed by 7 bases and J by 5 bases, leaving 18 bases between them. The CDR3 sequence is 15 residues long.

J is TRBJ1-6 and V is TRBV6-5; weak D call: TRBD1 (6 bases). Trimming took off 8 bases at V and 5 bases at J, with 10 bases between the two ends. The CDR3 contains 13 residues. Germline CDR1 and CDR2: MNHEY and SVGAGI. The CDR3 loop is CASGTINNSPLHF. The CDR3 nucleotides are TGTGCCAGCGGGACAATCAATAATTCACCCCTCCACTTT.

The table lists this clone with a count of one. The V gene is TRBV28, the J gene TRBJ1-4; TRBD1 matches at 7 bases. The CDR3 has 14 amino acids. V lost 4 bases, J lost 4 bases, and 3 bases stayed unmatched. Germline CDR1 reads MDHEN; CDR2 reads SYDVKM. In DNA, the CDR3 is TGTGCCAGCAGTTCGGGACAGCTTAATGAAAAACTGTTTTTT. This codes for CASSSGQLNEKLFF.

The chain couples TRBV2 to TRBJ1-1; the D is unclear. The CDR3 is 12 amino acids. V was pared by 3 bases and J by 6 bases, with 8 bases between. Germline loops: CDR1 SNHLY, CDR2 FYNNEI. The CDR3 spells CASSEFNPEAFF. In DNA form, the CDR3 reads TGTGCCAGCAGTGAGTTCAACCCTGAAGCTTTCTTT.

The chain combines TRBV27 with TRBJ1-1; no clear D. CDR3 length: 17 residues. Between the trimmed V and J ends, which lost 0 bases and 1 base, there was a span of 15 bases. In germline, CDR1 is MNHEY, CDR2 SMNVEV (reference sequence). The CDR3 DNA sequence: TGTGCCAGCAGTTTATCGTGGGGAGGGCGACAGAACACTGAAGCTTTCTTT. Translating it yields CASSLSWGGRQNTEAFF.

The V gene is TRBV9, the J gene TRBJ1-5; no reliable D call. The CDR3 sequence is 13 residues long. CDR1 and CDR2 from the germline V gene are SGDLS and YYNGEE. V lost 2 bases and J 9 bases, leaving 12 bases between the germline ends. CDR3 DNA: TGTGCCAGCAGCGTCGACGGGCTGTGGCCCCAGCATTTT. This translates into CASSVDGLWPQHF.

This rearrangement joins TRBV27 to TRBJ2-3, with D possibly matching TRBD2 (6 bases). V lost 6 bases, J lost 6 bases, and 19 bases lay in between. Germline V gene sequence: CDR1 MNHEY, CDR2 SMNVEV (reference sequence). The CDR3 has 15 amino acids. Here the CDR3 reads CASSSAGRGGDTQYF. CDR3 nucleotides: TGTGCCAGCAGCTCGGCCGGGAGAGGTGGGGATACGCAGTATTTT.

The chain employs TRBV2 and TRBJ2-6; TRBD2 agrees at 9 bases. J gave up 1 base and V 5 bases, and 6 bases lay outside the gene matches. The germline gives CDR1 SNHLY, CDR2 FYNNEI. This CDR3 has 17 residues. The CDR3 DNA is TGTGCCAGCAGTCAAACTAGCGGGTTTTCTGGGGCCAACGTCCTGACTTTC. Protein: CASSQTSGFSGANVLTF.

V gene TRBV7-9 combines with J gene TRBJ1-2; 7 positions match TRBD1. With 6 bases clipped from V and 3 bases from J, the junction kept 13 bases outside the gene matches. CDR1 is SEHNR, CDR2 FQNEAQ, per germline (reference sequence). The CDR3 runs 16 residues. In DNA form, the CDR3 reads TGTGCCAGCAGTTCTCGGACTAGGACAGGAGACTATGGCTACACCTTC. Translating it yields CASSSRTRTGDYGYTF.

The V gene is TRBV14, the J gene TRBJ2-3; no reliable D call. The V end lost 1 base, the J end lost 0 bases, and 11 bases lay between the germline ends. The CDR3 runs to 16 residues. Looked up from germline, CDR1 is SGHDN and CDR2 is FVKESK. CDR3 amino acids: CASSQAPGFSTDTQYF. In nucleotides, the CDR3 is TGTGCCAGCAGCCAAGCGCCCGGATTTAGCACAGATACGCAGTATTTT.